Detailed here is one T cell receptor beta chain. Its antigen is currently not known. The record has no base qualities; no much larger clone is one base away. Trimming removed 3 bases from V and 0 bases from J, leaving 6 bases between the germline ends. The CDR3 contains 14 residues, cysteine and phenylalanine counted. Here the CDR3 DNA is all that survives: 42 bases in frame from base 1. Looking up the germline V gene yields CDR1 SNHLY and CDR2 FYNNEI. After more than nine days of culture, CD4+ T cells were isolated with the EasySep CD4+ T cell isolation kit. The absence of prior SARS-CoV-2 infection in healthy vaccine recipients was confirmed by negative nucleocapsid antibodies before and after vaccination. Half of the culture medium was replaced with fresh IL-2-containing medium on days 3 and 7. Unless noted otherwise, every peptide stimulation condition was grown in triplicate wells. Using Ficoll-Paque Plus gradient centrifugation, PBMC were separated from whole blood and then either used fresh or cryopreserved at -140C. The QIAamp micro DNA kit was used to extract genomic DNA from the cultured CD4+ T cells.

This sample is drawn from a study of vaccination effects on CD4 cells after COVID-19 (dated 2022 in TCRdb). Regarding the study in general: In the ViraFEST assay, PBMC were stimulated with viral peptide pools, and TCR sequencing was then used to find antigen-specific CD4+ T cell clonotypes based on their expansion. The full study included some 10 COVID-19 convalescent patients and a few SARS-CoV-2-naive healthy vaccine recipients. The study compared SARS-CoV-2 spike-specific CD4+ TCR repertoires before and after mRNA vaccination in COVID-19 convalescent patients and infection-naive vaccine recipients. Approximately 2 million PBMC per well were cultured in IMDM with roughly 5% human AB serum, 8.5 to 10 IU/ml IL-2 and gentamicin, plus 10 ug/ml peptides. Cultures from other donors in the study were sequenced with the Oncomine TCR Beta short-read assay on an Illumina iSeq 100. Participants received two doses of either the BNT162b2 or the mRNA-1273 mRNA SARS-CoV-2 vaccine. Overall results and qualifications from the work: Both infection-induced and vaccine-induced clones contracted markedly at late post-vaccination timepoints, which is consistent with waning T cell responses. Limitations of the study were the small number of convalescent patients and the absence of early post-infection timepoints. In healthy vaccine recipients, vaccine-induced clones were almost all SARS-CoV-2 mono-reactive, with only 1 of 255 cross-reactive with common cold coronaviruses.

Library generation was performed with the immunoSEQ multiplex PCR assay. DNA from the cultured and isolated CD4+ T cells underwent TCR beta CDR3 sequencing. The published analysis was carried out like this. Non-productive TCR sequences were discarded, and reads were trimmed to the CDR3 region, with only CDR3s of 7 or more amino acids retained. The MANAFEST web app was used to pick out antigen-specific clonotypes by comparing their expansion in peptide wells with that in reference cultures. To count as positive, a clone had to show expansion at FDR<0.05 compared with the reference and with all other wells, an odds ratio above 5, and a frequency above 0.1% in two replicate wells. Clonotypes significantly expanded in SARS-CoV-2 spike wells and in at least one common cold coronavirus spike condition were defined as cross-reactive. CDR3 similarity was assessed by Levenshtein distance with the stringdist R package, and unrooted trees were built with ape in R 3.6.1. TCRdb retrieved this table from immuneACCESS and kept in-frame rearrangements only. Not all clones are present; in checked studies, unresolved V genes account for under half, and no reason is known for the remainder. V, J and clone size derive from that table, while D and trimming were established from the DNA sequence. Present in this sample are about 37,000 clones, roughly 74% of which were seen just once. The ten largest clones add up to approximately 2.9% of the sample.

This sample comprised CD4+ T cells from PBMCs cultured without peptide, obtained before COVID-19 vaccination. The chain joins TRBV2 to TRBJ2-1; the D element could tentatively be TRBD1 or TRBD2, as 5 bases agree for each. The source is a human donor who received a COVID-19 vaccine. CDR3 region: CASSDGGSYNEQFF. The sequenced DNA is TGTGCCAGCAGTGATGGGGGCTCCTACAATGAGCAGTTCTTC.